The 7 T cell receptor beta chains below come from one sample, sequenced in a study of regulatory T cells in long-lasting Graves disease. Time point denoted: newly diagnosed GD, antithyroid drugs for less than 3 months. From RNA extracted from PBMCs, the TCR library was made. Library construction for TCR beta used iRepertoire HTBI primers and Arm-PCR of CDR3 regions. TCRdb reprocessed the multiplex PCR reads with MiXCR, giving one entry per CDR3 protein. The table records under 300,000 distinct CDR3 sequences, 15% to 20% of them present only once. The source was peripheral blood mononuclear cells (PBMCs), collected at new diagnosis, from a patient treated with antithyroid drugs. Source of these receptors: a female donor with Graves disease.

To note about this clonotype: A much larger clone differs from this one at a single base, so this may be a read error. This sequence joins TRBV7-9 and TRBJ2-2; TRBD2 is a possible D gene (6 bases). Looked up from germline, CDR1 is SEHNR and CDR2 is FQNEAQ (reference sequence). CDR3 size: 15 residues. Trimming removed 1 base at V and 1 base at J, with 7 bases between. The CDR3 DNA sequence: TGTGCCAGCAGCTTAGGCGGGATGAACACCGGGGAGCTGTTTTTT. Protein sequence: CASSLGGMNTGELFF. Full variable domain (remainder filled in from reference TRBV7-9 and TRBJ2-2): DTGVSQNPRHKITKRGQNVTFRCDPISEHNRLYWYRQTLGQGPEFLTYFQNEAQLEKSRLLSDRFSAERPKGSFSTLEIQRTEQGDSAMYLCASSLGGMNTGELFFGEGSRLTVL.

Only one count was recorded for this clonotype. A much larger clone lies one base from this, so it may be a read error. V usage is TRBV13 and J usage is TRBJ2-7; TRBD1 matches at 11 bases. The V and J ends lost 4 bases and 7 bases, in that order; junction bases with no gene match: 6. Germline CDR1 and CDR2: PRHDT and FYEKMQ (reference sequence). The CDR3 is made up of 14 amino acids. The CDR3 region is CASSSGQGANEQYF. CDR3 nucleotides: TGTGCCAGCAGCTCAGGACAGGGGGCTAATGAGCAGTACTTC.

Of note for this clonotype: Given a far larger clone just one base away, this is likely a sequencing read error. The CDR3 region is CSATNGGYEQFF. DNA of the CDR3: TGCAGTGCCACCAACGGTGGCTACGAGCAGTTCTTC. This sequence joins TRBV20-1 and TRBJ2-1; no firm D call. The CDR3 spans 12 residues. Germline loops: CDR1 DFQATT, CDR2 SNEGSKA (reference sequence). V gave up 6 bases and J gave up 10 bases, with 16 bases separating them.

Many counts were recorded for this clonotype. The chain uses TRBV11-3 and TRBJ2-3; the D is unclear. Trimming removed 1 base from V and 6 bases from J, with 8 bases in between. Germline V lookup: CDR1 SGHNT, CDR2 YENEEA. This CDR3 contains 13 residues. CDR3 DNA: TGTGCCAGCAGCTTAGCACCTAGGGATACGCAGTATTTT. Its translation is CASSLAPRDTQYF.

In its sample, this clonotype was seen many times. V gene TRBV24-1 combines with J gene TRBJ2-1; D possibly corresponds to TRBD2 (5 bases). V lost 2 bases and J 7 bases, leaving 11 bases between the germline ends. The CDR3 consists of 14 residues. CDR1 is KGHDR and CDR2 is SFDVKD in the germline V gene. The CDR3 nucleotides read TGTGCCACCAGTGATTCCGGGGTCGGGAATGAGCAGTTCTTC. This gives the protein CATSDSGVGNEQFF.

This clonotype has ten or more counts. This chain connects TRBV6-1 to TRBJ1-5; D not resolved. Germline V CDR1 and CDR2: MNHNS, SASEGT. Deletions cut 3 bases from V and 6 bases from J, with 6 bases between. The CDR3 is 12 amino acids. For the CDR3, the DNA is TGTGCCAGCAGTGAGTCCGGTCAGCCCCAGCATTTT. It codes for CASSESGQPQHF.

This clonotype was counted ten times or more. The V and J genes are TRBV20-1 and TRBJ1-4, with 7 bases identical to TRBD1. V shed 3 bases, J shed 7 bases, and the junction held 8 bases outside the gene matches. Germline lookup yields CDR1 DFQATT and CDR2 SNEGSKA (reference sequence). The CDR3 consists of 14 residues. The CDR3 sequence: CSASKGSGGEKLFF. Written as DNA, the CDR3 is TGCAGTGCTAGCAAAGGGTCAGGGGGTGAAAAACTGTTTTTT.